The 18 T cell receptor beta chains presented below share a single source sample, sequenced in a study of cytomegalovirus exposure and HLA in healthy donors. Primers: 60 Vbeta forward and 13 Jbeta reverse. The protocol was immunoSEQ multiplex PCR, while the TCRdb copy is restricted to in-frame clones and leaves out a portion. This sample has 150,000 to 200,000 clones, with around 79% found just once. The sequenced sample consisted of PBMCs. These receptors were collected from a woman aged 40 to 50 in good health and CMV-seropositive.

The chain is built from TRBV5-5 and TRBJ2-3; D unclear. The germline V gene encodes CDR1 SGHKS and CDR2 YYEKEE (reference sequence). With 0 bases removed from V and 2 bases from J, the gap between germline ends came to 13 bases. The CDR3 spans 16 residues. CDR3 sequence (DNA): TGTGCCAGCAGCTTGGGTGAGCGAGTTAACACAGATACGCAGTATTTT. Its translation is CASSLGERVNTDTQYF.

V usage is TRBV6-1 and J usage is TRBJ1-2; tentative D call: TRBD1 (6 bases). The CDR3 extends over 13 amino acids. Germline values: CDR1 MNHNS, CDR2 SASEGT. Deletions cut 3 bases from V and 4 bases from J, with 9 bases between. CDR3 nucleotide sequence: TGTGCCAGCAGTGAGACAGGCCCCTATGGCTACACCTTC. Its translation is CASSETGPYGYTF.

V is TRBV11-2 and J is TRBJ1-2; 8 bases agree with TRBD1. Germline V gene sequence: CDR1 SGHAT, CDR2 FQNNGV. With V trimmed by 5 bases and J by 4 bases, 12 bases remained unmatched. This CDR3 region has 16 residues. The CDR3 loop reads CASSPRGQGAGYGYTF. DNA for the CDR3: TGTGCCAGCAGCCCTCGAGGACAGGGTGCGGGCTATGGCTACACCTTC.

The table lists this clone with a few counts. Mismatch with germline at one junction end may stem from a read error. This rearrangement joins TRBV15 to TRBJ1-1; D is undetermined. CDR1 is LNHNV, CDR2 YYDKDF, per germline (reference sequence). The CDR3 has 11 amino acids. CDR3 sequence reads: CATSSNSEAFF. For the CDR3, the DNA is TGTGCCACCAGCAGTAACAGTGAAGCTTTCTTT.

V and J are TRBV27 and TRBJ2-7; 9 nucleotides align to TRBD1. The CDR3 covers 15 residues. Germline values: CDR1 MNHEY, CDR2 SMNVEV (reference sequence). After removal of 5 bases from V and 2 bases from J, the junction contained 7 bases not matched to a gene. CDR3 loop: CASSRAGTGTYEQYF. DNA for the CDR3: TGTGCCAGCAGTCGGGCCGGGACAGGGACCTACGAGCAGTACTTC.

J is TRBJ2-1 and V is TRBV7-2; TRBD2 agrees at 9 bases. V shed 0 bases, J shed 0 bases, and the junction held 6 bases outside the gene matches. Germline CDR1 reads SGHTA; CDR2 reads FQGNSA. The CDR3 runs to 18 residues. CDR3 residues: CASSLAGGGGGSYNEQFF. CDR3 nucleotide sequence: TGTGCCAGCAGCTTAGCGGGGGGCGGGGGGGGCTCCTACAATGAGCAGTTCTTC.

The V gene is TRBV19, the J gene TRBJ2-1; no definite D call. This CDR3 is 14 amino acids long. Trimming shortened V by 3 bases and J by 1 base, and 7 bases separated the two germline ends. The germline CDR1 and CDR2 sequences are LNHDA and SQIVND (reference sequence). Here the CDR3 DNA reads TGTGCCAGTAGTATCGTCCTTTCCTACAATGAGCAGTTCTTC. Protein: CASSIVLSYNEQFF.

This clone came up once. The genes are TRBV7-2 and TRBJ2-1, with 13 bases that match TRBD2. The CDR3 has 18 residues. Losses at the gene ends were 6 bases for V and 10 bases for J; bases not matched to a gene: 18. Germline CDR1 reads SGHTA; CDR2 reads FQGNSA. The CDR3 region has the DNA TGTGCCAGCAGTTTTAGTTCCGCAACTAGCGGGGGGGGGCGCGAGCAGTTCTTC. Translating gives CASSFSSATSGGGREQFF.

As DNA, the CDR3 is TGTGCCAGCAGTGAAGCCCTCTACGTTCAGCCCCAGCATTTT. Residues: CASSEALYVQPQHF. The chain has TRBV6-1 and TRBJ1-5, with D hard to call. Per germline, CDR1 MNHNS and CDR2 SASEGT. The CDR3 length is 14 residues. Trimming took off 0 bases at V and 6 bases at J, with 9 bases between the two ends.

The rearrangement joins TRBV27 to TRBJ1-5; tentatively, D is TRBD1 (6 bases). Germline V gene sequence: CDR1 MNHEY, CDR2 SMNVEV (reference sequence). Between the trimmed V and J ends, which lost 2 bases and 2 bases, there was a span of 13 bases. The CDR3 contains 16 residues. CDR3 in amino acids: CASSLVGTIGNQPQHF. The CDR3 DNA reads as TGTGCCAGCAGTTTAGTCGGGACAATCGGCAATCAGCCCCAGCATTTT.

This clone was found once. The chain employs TRBV5-4 and TRBJ2-7, with D unclear. The V and J ends lost 2 bases and 0 bases respectively, with 6 bases between them. The CDR3 covers 13 residues. Germline loops: CDR1 SGHNT, CDR2 YYREEE (reference sequence). In nucleotides, the CDR3 is TGTGCCAGCAGCTTTGCTAACTCCTACGAGCAGTACTTC. This sequence encodes CASSFANSYEQYF. Full variable domain (missing parts from reference TRBV5-4 and TRBJ2-7): ETGVTQSPTHLIKTRGQQVTLRCSSQSGHNTVSWYQQALGQGPQFIFQYYREEENGRGNFPPRFSGLQFPNYSSELNVNALELDDSALYLCASSFANSYEQYFGPGTRLTVT.

This sequence joins TRBV29-1 and TRBJ1-1; possible D gene TRBD1, 5 bases. This CDR3 is built from 14 residues. V lost 6 bases to trimming and J lost 0 bases, with 14 bases between them. CDR1 SQVTM and CDR2 ANQGSEA come from the germline V gene. CDR3 in amino acids: CSVSSGPLNTEAFF. The CDR3 DNA sequence: TGCAGCGTGTCATCAGGGCCTCTGAACACTGAAGCTTTCTTT.

The V call is TRBV6-1, the J call TRBJ2-7, with a possible D match to TRBD1 (6 bases). V lost 4 bases to trimming and J lost 2 bases, with 9 bases between them. The CDR3 spans 13 residues. The V gene's germline CDR1 is MNHNS and CDR2 SASEGT. CDR3 loop: CASSGGRAYEQYF. CDR3 in DNA: TGTGCCAGCAGTGGGGGGCGAGCCTACGAGCAGTACTTC.

The genes are TRBV5-6 and TRBJ1-2, with D perhaps matching TRBD1 (5 bases). CDR3 length equals 13 residues. Germline V gene lookup returns CDR1 SGHDT and CDR2 YYEEEE. Trimming shortened V by 0 bases and J by 8 bases, and 11 bases separated the two germline ends. The DNA of the CDR3 is TGTGCCAGCAGCTTGGCAGGGCCGGACGGCTACACCTTC. This sequence encodes CASSLAGPDGYTF.

The J gene is TRBJ1-3, the V gene TRBV19; 8 bases are shared with TRBD1. Germline CDR1 reads LNHDA; CDR2 reads SQIVND (reference sequence). This CDR3 is 15 amino acids long. V dropped 6 bases and J dropped 0; count of bases not matched to a gene: 4. The DNA for the CDR3 is TGTGCCAGTAGGGGACAGGCGGACTCTGGAAACACCATATATTTT. As protein: CASRGQADSGNTIYF. Based on the CDR3 plus reference TRBV19 and TRBJ1-3, the full variable domain is DGGITQSPKYLFRKEGQNVTLSCEQNLNHDAMYWYRQDPGQGLRLIYYSQIVNDFQKGDIAEGYSVSREKKESFPLTVTSAQKNPTAFYLCASRGQADSGNTIYFGEGSWLTVV.

This rearrangement joins TRBV7-8 to TRBJ2-7; 8 bases match TRBD2. J gave up 2 bases and V 5 bases, and 8 bases lay outside the gene matches. There are 15 residues in the CDR3. Per the germline V gene, CDR1 is SGHVS and CDR2 is FQNEAQ. The CDR3 nucleotides are TGTGCCAGCAGCCCCCGGTTAGCGGGGACCTACGAGCAGTACTTC. Translation: CASSPRLAGTYEQYF.

The count of this clone is one. V and J are TRBV5-6 and TRBJ1-3; 7 bases agree with TRBD1. CDR1 and CDR2 from the germline V gene are SGHDT and YYEEEE. The CDR3 consists of 14 residues. V lost 4 bases and J lost 0; bases outside the gene matches: 1. In DNA form, the CDR3 reads TGTGCCAGCAGCCGGGACAGCTCTGGAAACACCATATATTTT. It encodes CASSRDSSGNTIYF.

J is TRBJ1-3 and V is TRBV5-1, with TRBD1 identical over 9 bases. Germline assignment: CDR1 SGHRS and CDR2 YFSETQ. The CDR3 loop spans 16 amino acids. J gave up 2 bases and V 4 bases, and 7 bases lay outside the gene matches. The CDR3 DNA is TGCGCCAGCAGCCTAACGGGACAGGGAACTGGAAACACCATATATTTT. This gives the protein CASSLTGQGTGNTIYF. Supplemented by reference TRBV5-1 and TRBJ1-3, the full variable domain reads KAGVTQTPRYLIKTRGQQVTLSCSPISGHRSVSWYQQTPGQGLQFLFEYFSETQRNKGNFPGRFSGRQFSNSRSEMNVSTLELGDSALYLCASSLTGQGTGNTIYFGEGSWLTVV.